These T cell receptor beta chains were read from a single sample in a study of T cells in Graves' hyperthyroidism and ophthalmopathy. TCRdb recomputed calls from the multiplex PCR reads with MiXCR, one row per CDR3 protein. The sample yields roughly 750,000 distinct CDR3 sequences, less than 20% seen once. Sequencing was carried out using blood. The receptors originated from a young man with Graves' hyperthyroidism. Each CDR3 is given with its conserved first and last residue. Where a row states a size, it is once, few, many or the class of an expanded clone; other rows omit it.

J gene: TRBJ2-7
V gene: TRBV28
clone size: -
CDR3 protein: CASSLPSSGRAFEQYF

J gene: TRBJ2-3
V gene: TRBV6-2/TRBV6-3
clone size: many
CDR3 protein: CASRSTTGLAITDTQYF

J gene: TRBJ2-2
V gene: TRBV28
clone size: -
CDR3 protein: CASSLLQGPTGELFF

J gene: TRBJ1-2
V gene: TRBV14
clone size: -
CDR3 protein: CASSLGVGYTF

J gene: TRBJ2-5
V gene: TRBV20-1
clone size: many
CDR3 protein: CSARSDRGLETQYF

J gene: TRBJ2-2
V gene: TRBV5-4
clone size: -
CDR3 protein: CASSYDRTGELFF

J gene: TRBJ2-1
V gene: TRBV7-2
clone size: many
CDR3 protein: CASSPFGVNEQFF

J gene: TRBJ2-7
V gene: TRBV3-1
clone size: many
CDR3 protein: CASSQVPHEQYF

J gene: TRBJ2-5
V gene: TRBV7-9
clone size: many
CDR3 protein: CASSLGQGEETQYF

J gene: TRBJ2-5
V gene: TRBV15
clone size: few
CDR3 protein: CATSTRTGGLQETQYF

J gene: TRBJ2-5
V gene: TRBV15
clone size: many
CDR3 protein: CATSRDRLAGQETQYF

J gene: TRBJ2-1
V gene: TRBV24-1
clone size: few
CDR3 protein: CATSASPPSDNEQFF

J gene: TRBJ2-5
V gene: TRBV3-1
clone size: -
CDR3 protein: CASSQDWYRKETQYF

J gene: TRBJ1-2
V gene: TRBV14
clone size: few
CDR3 protein: CASSQGTGLNYGYTF

J gene: TRBJ1-1
V gene: TRBV30
clone size: few
CDR3 protein: CAWSRANTEAFF

J gene: TRBJ1-6
V gene: TRBV20-1
clone size: many
CDR3 protein: CSARLGTGGSPLHF

J gene: TRBJ1-5
V gene: TRBV3-1
clone size: many
CDR3 protein: CASSHDRGGQPQHF

J gene: TRBJ2-7
V gene: TRBV28
clone size: many
CDR3 protein: CASSSGTSVAYEQYF

J gene: TRBJ2-1
V gene: TRBV24-1
clone size: -
CDR3 protein: CATSDRRTSSYNEQFF

J gene: TRBJ2-2
V gene: TRBV6-1
clone size: few
CDR3 protein: CASAPATGGPGGELFF

J gene: TRBJ2-7
V gene: TRBV7-8
clone size: many
CDR3 protein: CASSLAFGEQYF

J gene: TRBJ1-1
V gene: TRBV19
clone size: few
CDR3 protein: CASNPGQGKSLNTEAFF

J gene: TRBJ2-1
V gene: TRBV24-1
clone size: -
CDR3 protein: CATSDAGGLDNEQFF

J gene: TRBJ2-2
V gene: TRBV5-1
clone size: -
CDR3 protein: CASSLGPSGGLTGELFF

J gene: TRBJ1-2
V gene: TRBV3-1
clone size: -
CDR3 protein: CASSQSDDYGYTF

J gene: TRBJ2-5
V gene: TRBV20-1
clone size: -
CDR3 protein: CSADEAQNQETQYF

J gene: TRBJ2-5
V gene: TRBV11-2
clone size: few
CDR3 protein: CASSIRTSGIRETQYF

J gene: TRBJ2-3
V gene: TRBV4-2
clone size: few
CDR3 protein: CASSQEVAGVTDTQYF

J gene: TRBJ2-3
V gene: TRBV11-1
clone size: -
CDR3 protein: CASSRGPGTSTDTQYF

J gene: TRBJ1-1
V gene: TRBV29-1
clone size: -
CDR3 protein: CSAGTSMNTEAFF

J gene: TRBJ1-2
V gene: TRBV27
clone size: many
CDR3 protein: CASSFEGFYGYTF

J gene: TRBJ1-1
V gene: TRBV12-3/TRBV12-4
clone size: many
CDR3 protein: CASSTSPVGTEAFF

J gene: TRBJ1-3
V gene: TRBV18
clone size: few
CDR3 protein: CASSPLAGVASSGNTIYF

J gene: TRBJ1-6
V gene: TRBV4-1
clone size: -
CDR3 protein: CASSQDHDGTGNSPLHF

J gene: TRBJ1-1
V gene: TRBV29-1
clone size: -
CDR3 protein: CSVVSFRVDGEAFF

J gene: TRBJ2-2
V gene: TRBV10-3
clone size: few
CDR3 protein: CAISESWLAGSTGELFF

J gene: TRBJ1-1
V gene: TRBV25-1
clone size: many
CDR3 protein: CASSAQGVSLKTEAFF

J gene: TRBJ2-7
V gene: TRBV27
clone size: few
CDR3 protein: CASSRDRSRGEQYF

J gene: TRBJ1-1
V gene: TRBV5-1
clone size: -
CDR3 protein: CASSTGQGTEAFF

J gene: TRBJ2-2
V gene: TRBV6-1
clone size: -
CDR3 protein: CASSGTGTSGELFF

J gene: TRBJ2-1
V gene: TRBV7-2
clone size: -
CDR3 protein: CASSPGQPRNEQFF

J gene: TRBJ1-4
V gene: TRBV12-3/TRBV12-4
clone size: -
CDR3 protein: CASSPDEKLLF

J gene: TRBJ2-2
V gene: TRBV6-5
clone size: few
CDR3 protein: CASSYSTGHGPGELFF

J gene: TRBJ1-2
V gene: TRBV20-1
clone size: many
CDR3 protein: CSAYPGGRDGYTF

J gene: TRBJ1-5
V gene: TRBV7-8
clone size: many
CDR3 protein: CASRQIRGSRQPQHF

J gene: TRBJ2-1
V gene: TRBV27
clone size: -
CDR3 protein: CASSFKDPEGHEQFF

J gene: TRBJ2-1
V gene: TRBV5-6
clone size: few
CDR3 protein: CASNGQLPSYNEQFF

J gene: TRBJ1-1
V gene: TRBV6-1
clone size: few
CDR3 protein: CASSEAGANPNTEAFF

J gene: TRBJ2-1
V gene: TRBV11-3
clone size: many
CDR3 protein: CASSLAGGYEQFF

J gene: TRBJ2-3
V gene: TRBV15
clone size: -
CDR3 protein: CATSRGTQSTDTQYF

J gene: TRBJ2-7
V gene: TRBV30
clone size: few
CDR3 protein: CAWSVLGFSSYEQYF

J gene: TRBJ2-1
V gene: TRBV30
clone size: many
CDR3 protein: CAWSGTSGYNEQFF

J gene: TRBJ2-5
V gene: TRBV12-3/TRBV12-4
clone size: few
CDR3 protein: CASSYRAEQETQYF